The 18 T cell receptor beta chains below were found in one sample sequenced in a study of PD-1 blockade in classical Hodgkin lymphoma. Every one of the patients relapsed after autologous stem cell transplantation (brentuximab vedotin exposure was variable). TCRdb keeps only in-frame clones here, not all; method: immunoSEQ multiplex PCR. This table holds tens of thousands of clones, around four fifths found once. The sequenced sample was peripheral blood mononuclear cells (PBMCs), obtained at baseline. These TCRs come from a human donor with classical Hodgkin lymphoma.

This chain connects TRBV9 to TRBJ2-5; no firm D call. CDR3 length: 14 residues. Germline CDR1 and CDR2: SGDLS and YYNGEE. V was shortened by 0 bases and J by 1 base, with 7 bases between the two germline ends. CDR3 in amino acids: CASSVGGFQETQYF. The CDR3 DNA follows: TGTGCCAGCAGCGTAGGGGGATTCCAAGAGACCCAGTACTTC. Filled out from reference TRBV9 and TRBJ2-5, the complete variable domain reads DSGVTQTPKHLITATGQRVTLRCSPRSGDLSVYWYQQSLDQGLQFLIQYYNGEERAKGNILERFSAQQFPDLHSELNLSSLELGDSALYFCASSVGGFQETQYFGPGTRLLVL.

The V gene is TRBV2, the J gene TRBJ1-4; D not certain. CDR1 and CDR2 from the germline V gene are SNHLY and FYNNEI. The CDR3 loop spans 12 amino acids. The V gene lost 5 bases and the J gene lost 11 bases, with 12 bases spanning the gap. DNA for the CDR3: TGTGCCAGCAGTCCCTACTCCGATAAACTGTTTTTT. It is translated as CASSPYSDKLFF.

This clone was detected once. The J gene is TRBJ2-6, the V gene TRBV2; D possibly matches TRBD1 or TRBD2 (7 bases each). The V gene's germline CDR1 is SNHLY and CDR2 FYNNEI. The CDR3 length is 15 residues. V was clipped by 8 bases and J by 2 bases, with 13 bases between them. The CDR3 sequence is CASWEGAAGANVLTF. The DNA for the CDR3 is TGTGCCAGCTGGGAGGGGGCTGCTGGGGCCAACGTCCTGACTTTC.

This chain uses TRBV5-4 with TRBJ2-4, with unresolved D. CDR3 length equals 16 residues. Trimming pared 7 bases from V and 2 bases from J, leaving 19 bases between. The V gene's germline CDR1 is SGHNT and CDR2 YYREEE (reference sequence). The CDR3 spells CASSLQLHPTKNIQYF. CDR3 coding DNA: TGTGCCAGCTCTCTACAACTTCACCCCACCAAAAACATTCAGTACTTC. Drawing the rest from reference TRBV5-4 and TRBJ2-4, the complete variable domain is ETGVTQSPTHLIKTRGQQVTLRCSSQSGHNTVSWYQQALGQGPQFIFQYYREEENGRGNFPPRFSGLQFPNYSSELNVNALELDDSALYLCASSLQLHPTKNIQYFGAGTRLSVL.

The rearrangement uses TRBV7-2 and TRBJ2-3; a possible D gene is TRBD2 (5 bases). Germline assignment: CDR1 SGHTA and CDR2 FQGNSA. The CDR3 runs to 18 residues. V was cut by 1 base and J by 1 base, with 18 bases left in between. The CDR3 here is CASSLGFGWGDRTDTQYF. The CDR3 coding sequence is TGTGCCAGCAGCTTAGGATTCGGGTGGGGAGACCGCACAGATACGCAGTATTTT.

V and J are TRBV6-5 and TRBJ1-4; TRBD1 aligns across 9 bases. The CDR3 sequence is 12 residues long. V shed 5 bases, J shed 11 bases, and the junction held 3 bases outside the gene matches. Looked up from germline, CDR1 is MNHEY and CDR2 is SVGAGI. CDR3 amino acids: CASSTGGWKLFF. For the CDR3, the DNA is TGTGCCAGCAGTACAGGGGGCTGGAAACTGTTTTTT.

The chain uses TRBV10-3 and TRBJ2-6, with D hard to call. Trimming cost V 4 bases and J 1 base, with 11 bases left between them. Germline CDR1 ENHRY, CDR2 SYGVKD. This CDR3 has 16 residues. The CDR3 nucleotides are TGTGCCATCAGTGTCGCACACCCATCTGGGGCCAACGTCCTGACTTTC. Its protein is CAISVAHPSGANVLTF.

This clone came up once. V and J are TRBV6-1 and TRBJ2-3; D could derive from TRBD1 or TRBD2 (5 bases each). CDR1 is MNHNS, CDR2 SASEGT, per germline. This CDR3 is 14 amino acids long. Trimming cost V 6 bases and J 5 bases, with 15 bases left between them. CDR3 bases: TGTGCCAGCAGCCGTACCGGGACCGAAGATACGCAGTATTTT. As protein: CASSRTGTEDTQYF.

The J gene is TRBJ2-1, the V gene TRBV7-9, with 8 bases aligning to TRBD1. Germline V gene lookup returns CDR1 SEHNR and CDR2 FQNEAQ (reference sequence). V shed 8 bases, J shed 4 bases, and the junction held 10 bases outside the gene matches. The CDR3 has 15 amino acids. CDR3 bases: TGTGCCAGCGTACCTCCAGGGGGCACATACAATGAGCAGTTCTTC. Residues: CASVPPGGTYNEQFF.

This sequence joins TRBV6-5 and TRBJ2-7; D gene uncertain. CDR3 length: 14 amino acids. V was cut by 6 bases and J by 0 bases, with 12 bases left in between. CDR1 is MNHEY and CDR2 is SVGAGI in the germline V gene. The CDR3 is CASRATLSSYEQYF. CDR3 DNA sequence: TGTGCCAGCAGGGCGACTCTAAGCTCCTACGAGCAGTACTTC.

This chain uses TRBV19 with TRBJ1-4, with a possible D match to TRBD1 (5 bases). The V gene lost 1 base and the J gene lost 5 bases, with 8 bases spanning the gap. Germline-derived CDR1 and CDR2 are LNHDA and SQIVND (reference sequence). The CDR3 has 14 residues. The CDR3, as DNA: TGTGCCAGTAGTATAGGGGGGGTCAATGAAAAACTGTTTTTT. Protein: CASSIGGVNEKLFF.

V usage is TRBV5-1 and J usage is TRBJ2-2; D is undetermined. Germline V gene lookup returns CDR1 SGHRS and CDR2 YFSETQ. This CDR3 spans 13 amino acids. Deletions cut 0 bases from V and 5 bases from J, with 5 bases between. The DNA for the CDR3 is TGCGCCAGCAGCTTGGCGTGGACCGGGGAGCTGTTTTTT. Translated, it gives CASSLAWTGELFF.

The chain couples TRBV18 to TRBJ2-4; no reliable D call. Germline-derived CDR1 and CDR2 are KGHSH and LQKENI. The CDR3 loop spans 13 amino acids. V was pared by 0 bases and J by 7 bases, with 7 bases between. Written as DNA, the CDR3 is TGTGCCAGCTCACCACCGCAGGACAACATTCAGTACTTC. It codes for CASSPPQDNIQYF.

The V and J genes are TRBV19 and TRBJ2-7; 8 nucleotides line up with TRBD1. Germline CDR1 is LNHDA and CDR2 is SQIVND (reference sequence). V trimming: 5 bases; J trimming: 3 bases; junction bases outside the gene matches: 3. The CDR3 is 13 residues long. CDR3 loop: CASSRDRFYEQYF. CDR3 in DNA: TGTGCCAGTAGTCGGGACAGGTTCTACGAGCAGTACTTC.

The V and J genes are TRBV11-2 and TRBJ2-2; TRBD2 might be the D (5 bases). CDR3 length: 13 amino acids. V lost 2 bases and J 5 bases, leaving 6 bases between the germline ends. In germline, CDR1 is SGHAT, CDR2 FQNNGV. This CDR3 is CASSLSGTGELFF. In DNA, the CDR3 is TGTGCCAGCAGCTTAAGCGGTACCGGGGAGCTGTTTTTT.

The chain is built from TRBV14 and TRBJ1-4; D is perhaps TRBD1 (5 bases). Germline CDR1 SGHDN, CDR2 FVKESK. This CDR3 has 15 residues. V dropped 0 bases and J dropped 3 bases, with 8 bases sitting between them. The DNA for the CDR3 is TGTGCCAGCAGCCAAGATATGGGGGCTAATGAAAAACTGTTTTTT. This sequence encodes CASSQDMGANEKLFF. Variable domain in full (rest from reference TRBV14 and TRBJ1-4): EAGVTQFPSHSVIEKGQTVTLRCDPISGHDNLYWYRRVMGKEIKFLLHFVKESKQDESGMPNNRFLAERTGGTYSTLKVQPAELEDSGVYFCASSQDMGANEKLFFGSGTQLSVL.

This chain uses TRBV9 with TRBJ1-6; D gene uncertain. This CDR3 comprises 16 residues. Germline V gene lookup returns CDR1 SGDLS and CDR2 YYNGEE. V was shortened by 4 bases and J by 2 bases, with 13 bases between the two germline ends. The CDR3 loop is CASSPRPGPYNSPLHF. Written as DNA, the CDR3 is TGTGCCAGCAGCCCGCGACCGGGCCCCTATAATTCACCCCTCCACTTT.

The chain has TRBV7-2 and TRBJ2-7; D possibly corresponds to TRBD1 (5 bases). The CDR3 has 13 amino acids. Germline values: CDR1 SGHTA, CDR2 FQGNSA. V dropped 5 bases and J dropped 5 bases, with 13 bases sitting between them. The CDR3 region has the DNA TGTGCCAGCAGCCCCCCAGGGCCTAACGAGCAGTACTTC. Translated: CASSPPGPNEQYF.